One T cell receptor beta chain is described in this entry. The target antigen is unknown. TCRdb's table, derived via immunoSEQ multiplex PCR, lists solely in-frame clones and lacks some. The data hold approximately 1,300 clones, with approximately 85% observed a single time. The time point is: 2015-2016 season, pre-vaccination. The CDR3 extends over 14 amino acids. The ends were cut back, 2 bases at V and 7 bases at J, with 14 bases in the middle. Germline values: CDR1 MNHNS, CDR2 SASEGT. These data originate in a study of follicular helper T cells after annual influenza vaccination. General study points: ICOS-CD38- cTfh most often held earlier Day 7 ICOS+CD38+ clones. ICOS+CD38+ cTfh clonality tracked population frequency, and its change tracked circulating plasmablast change.

The V call is TRBV6-1, the J call TRBJ2-5; D not resolved. Sample: CXCR5+ CD38+ circulating T follicular helper cells from blood, taken on the day of influenza vaccination. Subset of the sample: circulating Tfh, non-naive CD4+CXCR5+PD-1+ (ICOS+CD38+ or ICOS-CD38-). This TCR was recovered from an adult who received the influenza vaccine. CDR3 coding DNA: TGTGCCAGCAGTGAATGGGAAGGGAAAGGGACCCAGTACTTC. Amino acids: CASSEWEGKGTQYF.